This passage covers 25 T cell receptor beta chains from one sample sequenced in a study of T cell repertoires in cytomegalovirus infection. TCRdb processed the reads anew with MiXCR; each CDR3 protein has one entry. The table shows under 800,000 distinct CDR3 sequences, with approximately 24% occurring only once. Material: CD8+ T cells from PBMCs. Receptors originate from a human donor in good health (CMV status not recorded). Some clones in this sample may be carry-over from other donors' samples.

The V call is TRBV6-6, the J call TRBJ2-5; 7 bases fit TRBD2. This CDR3 is 15 amino acids long. Germline CDR1 and CDR2: MNHNY and SVGAGI (reference sequence). Germline trimming cut 3 bases from V and 5 bases from J; bases unmatched to any gene: 9. The CDR3 DNA is TGTGCCAGCAGTTATCCGGGACTAAATGTGGAGACCCAGTACTTC. It yields the protein CASSYPGLNVETQYF.

This clonotype turned up a few times. The gene calls are TRBV29-1 and TRBJ1-2, with D possibly being TRBD1 (5 bases). The V gene's germline CDR1 is SQVTM and CDR2 ANQGSEA. This CDR3 has 15 residues. Trimming stripped 4 bases from V and 8 bases from J, with 23 bases between. The CDR3 coding sequence is TGCAGCGTTGTTCGCGGGGACGTCTCGTCCTCGGGCTACACCTTC. It yields the protein CSVVRGDVSSSGYTF.

A remark on this clonotype: A clone one base away is much larger, so this may be a read error. The gene calls are TRBV7-4 and TRBJ2-7; the match to TRBD1 covers 8 bases. CDR1 is SGHVT, CDR2 SQSDAQ, per germline. CDR3 length equals 15 residues. This CDR3 reads CAGSSTDRDSYEQYF. The CDR3 DNA sequence: TGTGCCGGCAGCTCTACGGACAGGGATTCCTACGAGCAGTACTTC.

This clonotype was observed a handful of times. V and J are TRBV6-2 or TRBV6-3 and TRBJ2-5; maybe TRBD2 (7 bases). There are 16 residues in the CDR3. Trimming left V 0 bases short and J 1 base short, with 12 bases between. The germline V gene encodes CDR1 MNHEY and CDR2 SVGEGT. For the CDR3, the DNA is TGTGCCAGCAGTTACTCCCGGCGGGGGCTCCAAGAGACCCAGTACTTC. Translating it yields CASSYSRRGLQETQYF.

The chain joins TRBV6-5 to TRBJ1-1; 8 bases agree with TRBD1. CDR1 and CDR2 (germline): MNHEY, SVGAGI. The length of the CDR3 is 15 residues. The trim removed 2 bases at V and 1 base at J, leaving 3 bases unmatched. The CDR3 nucleotides are TGTGCCAGCAGTTACCTTGGACAGGGGAACACTGAAGCTTTCTTT. It specifies CASSYLGQGNTEAFF.

The chain carries TRBV4-1 and TRBJ1-5; TRBD1 matches at 8 bases. Unmatched junction bases numbered 5, after V lost 2 bases and J lost 5 bases. Germline V gives CDR1 MGHRA, CDR2 YSYEKL. The CDR3 is made up of 15 amino acids. The CDR3 is CASSQKDREDQPQHF. The CDR3 nucleotides read TGCGCCAGCAGCCAAAAGGACAGGGAGGATCAGCCCCAGCATTTT.

This clonotype was counted only a few times. The chain recombines TRBV29-1 with TRBJ2-1; D tentatively reads TRBD1 or TRBD2 (5 bases each). With 8 bases removed from V and 10 bases from J, the gap between germline ends came to 18 bases. The CDR3 has 12 residues. Germline CDR1 is SQVTM and CDR2 is ANQGSEA. The CDR3 bases are TGCAGCCCTTTGGCAATAGAGGGGGAGCAGTTCTTC. It specifies CSPLAIEGEQFF.

The genes are TRBV2 and TRBJ1-1; the D gene is possibly TRBD1 (5 bases). Germline CDR1 SNHLY, CDR2 FYNNEI. Trimming took 3 bases from V and 8 from J, leaving 16 bases between them. The CDR3 is made up of 14 amino acids. This CDR3 is CASSDRGGEREAFF. The CDR3 region has the DNA TGTGCCAGCAGTGATCGCGGGGGGGAGAGAGAAGCTTTCTTT.

This clonotype was observed many times. The rearrangement joins TRBV7-2 to TRBJ2-1, with D perhaps matching TRBD2 (6 bases). The CDR3 is made up of 15 amino acids. The germline V and J ends were trimmed by 10 bases and 8 bases, with 24 bases remaining between them. Per the germline V gene, CDR1 is SGHTA and CDR2 is FQGNSA. The CDR3 DNA follows: TGTGCCACCCAGCCTCCGGGGGTTTCCTTCGATGAGCAGTTCTTC. Its protein product is CATQPPGVSFDEQFF.

This clonotype was detected many times. V gene TRBV4-1 combines with J gene TRBJ2-3; TRBD1 is a possible D gene (5 bases). The CDR3 runs to 16 residues. V lost 1 base to trimming and J lost 0 bases, with 11 bases between them. Germline V gives CDR1 MGHRA, CDR2 YSYEKL. Here the CDR3 reads CASSQGPGPSTDTQYF. The CDR3 DNA is TGCGCCAGCAGCCAAGGTCCAGGGCCCAGCACAGATACGCAGTATTTT.

This clonotype showed up just a few times. J is TRBJ1-1 and V is TRBV6-5, with D maybe TRBD1 (5 bases). This CDR3 contains 15 residues. Germline V gene sequence: CDR1 MNHEY, CDR2 SVGAGI. Between the trimmed V and J ends, which lost 0 bases and 4 bases, there was a span of 12 bases. The CDR3 sequence is CASSYSGTFSTEAFF. The CDR3 nucleotides are TGTGCCAGCAGTTACTCGGGGACCTTTAGCACTGAAGCTTTCTTT.

V is TRBV25-1 and J is TRBJ1-6; TRBD1 agrees at 7 bases. From germline, CDR1 is MGHDK and CDR2 SYGVNS. After removal of 6 bases from V and 7 bases from J, the junction contained 9 bases not matched to a gene. The CDR3 runs to 15 residues. This chain's CDR3 is CASSGTDSSNSPLHF. The CDR3 nucleotides read TGTGCCAGCAGCGGGACAGACTCTTCCAATTCACCCCTCCACTTT. Based on the CDR3 plus reference TRBV25-1 and TRBJ1-6, the full variable domain is EADIYQTPRYLVIGTGKKITLECSQTMGHDKMYWYQQDPGMELHLIHYSYGVNSTEKGDLSSESTVSRIRTEHFPLTLESARPSHTSQYLCASSGTDSSNSPLHFGNGTRLTVT.

The sample holds one count of this clonotype. The rearrangement joins TRBV28 to TRBJ1-2, with 7 bases fitting TRBD1. J lost 8 bases, V lost 6 bases, and 9 bases had no gene match. CDR1 is MDHEN, CDR2 SYDVKM, per germline. The CDR3 consists of 13 residues. The CDR3 DNA reads as TGTGCCAGCAGAATGACAGGGTACGAAGGCTACACCTTC. This gives the protein CASRMTGYEGYTF.

The V call is TRBV6-2 or TRBV6-3, the J call TRBJ2-1; a possible D gene is TRBD2 (5 bases). The germline CDR1 and CDR2 sequences are MNHEY and SVGEGT. V gave up 2 bases and J gave up 6 bases, with 11 bases separating them. The CDR3 length is 14 residues. The chain's CDR3 is CASSYRLAPNEQFF. The DNA of the CDR3 is TGTGCCAGCAGTTACCGGCTAGCACCCAATGAGCAGTTCTTC.

This chain links TRBV20-1 with TRBJ1-1; a weak D match, TRBD1 (5 bases). V was clipped by 6 bases and J by 4 bases, with 12 bases between them. The CDR3 spans 12 residues. Germline CDR1 reads DFQATT; CDR2 reads SNEGSKA (reference sequence). The CDR3 nucleotides read TGCAGTGCCCCGGGAGGGGTCACTGAAGCTTTCTTT. Its protein product is CSAPGGVTEAFF.

This clonotype appeared a few times. V is TRBV29-1 and J is TRBJ2-3, with D possibly matching TRBD2 (6 bases). Germline V gene data show CDR1 as SQVTM and CDR2 as ANQGSEA. The CDR3 sequence is 11 residues long. The ends were cut back, 4 bases at V and 4 bases at J, with 6 bases in the middle. CDR3 sequence: CSVGGADTQYF. The CDR3 coding sequence is TGCAGCGTTGGGGGGGCAGATACGCAGTATTTT.

This clonotype was seen at least ten times. J is TRBJ2-7 and V is TRBV28; D remains ambiguous. The CDR3 sequence is 15 residues long. In germline, CDR1 is MDHEN, CDR2 SYDVKM. V gave up 3 bases and J gave up 3 bases, with 15 bases separating them. CDR3 residues: CASSFEFGNIYEQYV. Written as DNA, the CDR3 is TGTGCCAGCAGTTTTGAGTTCGGAAACATCTACGAGCAGTACGTC.

This clonotype has only a few counts. The chain uses TRBV7-9 and TRBJ2-2, with 8 bases matching TRBD2. CDR3 length equals 19 residues. V gave up 6 bases and J gave up 6 bases; unmatched junction bases: 21. The germline V gene has CDR1 SEHNR and CDR2 FQNEAQ (reference sequence). As DNA, the CDR3 is TGTGCCAGCAGACCATCGAGAATCGCGGGGGGCGCTCGGGCCGGGGAGCTGTTTTTT. Amino acids: CASRPSRIAGGARAGELFF.

This clonotype was detected only once. The V and J genes are TRBV28 and TRBJ2-7; TRBD1 might be the D (6 bases). There are 14 residues in the CDR3. The V and J ends lost 4 bases and 0 bases respectively, with 10 bases between them. Germline lookup yields CDR1 MDHEN and CDR2 SYDVKM. This chain's CDR3 is CASSSGTNSYEQYV. The CDR3 DNA sequence: TGTGCCAGCAGTTCCGGGACAAACTCCTACGAGCAGTACGTC.

The rearrangement joins TRBV5-1 to TRBJ1-6, with 8 bases aligning to TRBD1. The germline V gene encodes CDR1 SGHRS and CDR2 YFSETQ. V was pared by 0 bases and J by 0 bases, with 5 bases of the junction left unmatched. This CDR3 contains 18 residues. The CDR3 DNA is TGCGCCAGCAGCTTGGCCGGTGGACAGGGCTCCTATAATTCACCCCTCCACTTT. Protein sequence: CASSLAGGQGSYNSPLHF.

The chain has TRBV27 and TRBJ1-5; D uncertain. Trimming stripped 4 bases from V and 0 bases from J, with 13 bases between. The CDR3 has 16 amino acids. Per germline, CDR1 MNHEY and CDR2 SMNVEV (reference sequence). The CDR3 loop reads CASSSRDHVSNQPQHF. The CDR3 DNA sequence: TGTGCCAGCAGTTCCCGAGACCATGTTAGCAATCAGCCCCAGCATTTT.

This chain links TRBV2 with TRBJ1-5, with D possibly matching TRBD1 (6 bases). The CDR3 length is 13 residues. The germline V gene has CDR1 SNHLY and CDR2 FYNNEI. V was clipped by 8 bases and J by 4 bases, with 12 bases between them. The CDR3 here is CASGGRGNQPQHF. For the CDR3, the DNA is TGTGCCAGCGGTGGCAGGGGTAATCAGCCCCAGCATTTT.

This clonotype has just a few counts. The chain couples TRBV25-1 to TRBJ1-3; no reliable D call. Germline values: CDR1 MGHDK, CDR2 SYGVNS. Trimming stripped 1 base from V and 2 bases from J, with 6 bases between. The CDR3 has 14 residues. The CDR3 nucleotides read TGTGCCAGCAGTGAATTATCTCCTGGAAACACCATATATTTT. Its protein product is CASSELSPGNTIYF.

This sequence joins TRBV5-4 and TRBJ2-1; 7 bases are shared with TRBD2. V lost 6 bases to trimming and J lost 9 bases; unmatched junction nucleotides: 6. Germline values: CDR1 SGHNT, CDR2 YYREEE (reference sequence). The CDR3 totals 12 residues. The CDR3 loop is CASTGGGGEQFF. In DNA, the CDR3 is TGTGCCAGCACTGGCGGGGGAGGTGAGCAGTTCTTC.

This clonotype was seen at least ten times. The chain links TRBV7-2 to TRBJ2-5; 7 nucleotides match TRBD2. From germline, CDR1 is SGHTA and CDR2 FQGNSA. V shed 5 bases, J shed 2 bases, and the junction held 11 bases outside the gene matches. The CDR3 loop spans 16 amino acids. DNA of the CDR3: TGTGCCAGCAGCCACATACCCCGGGACTATCAAGAGACCCAGTACTTC. This sequence encodes CASSHIPRDYQETQYF. Combining the CDR3 with reference TRBV7-2 and TRBJ2-5 gives the whole variable domain GAGVSQSPSNKVTEKGKDVELRCDPISGHTALYWYRQSLGQGLEFLIYFQGNSAPDKSGLPSDRFSAERTGGSVSTLTIQRTQQEDSAVYLCASSHIPRDYQETQYFGPGTRLLVL.